Below, 2 T cell receptor beta chains from the same sample are listed, as sequenced in a study of OX40 agonist ivuxolimab in advanced cancers. Clones were read by immunoSEQ multiplex PCR, and TCRdb kept only the in-frame ones, dropping some. Found here are approximately 73,000 clones, around 90% of them singletons; the top ten hold approximately 1.3%. The sequences come from CD4+ or CD8+ T cells sorted from blood, collected in a trial of the OX40 agonist ivuxolimab. Every receptor here comes from an adult with an advanced solid tumor such as melanoma, head and neck, liver or kidney cancer.

V gene TRBV21-1 combines with J gene TRBJ2-7; TRBD1, the table's D call, lacks a check against the DNA. TRBV21-1 is given as a pseudogene. The CDR3 length is 14 residues. The CDR3 bases are TGTGCCAGCAGTCGTCAGGGGGCTCCGTACGAGCAGTACTTC. It yields the protein CASSRQGAPYEQYF.

The V call is TRBV6-5, the J call TRBJ1-2; D gene uncertain. The V end was cut by 6 bases, the J end by 5 bases, with 7 bases between. CDR3 length: 11 amino acids. The germline gives CDR1 MNHEY, CDR2 SVGAGI. The CDR3 here is CASSTVYGYTF. CDR3 sequence (DNA): TGTGCCAGCAGCACGGTTTATGGCTACACCTTC.